Each of the 8 T cell receptor beta chains below was sequenced from the same sample in a study of T cell responses to AZD1222 COVID-19 vaccine. Measured with immunoSEQ multiplex PCR; TCRdb has only the in-frame clones, and not every one. The sample yields 84,000 or so clones, around 90% seen once. The specimen comprised peripheral blood, sampled on day 0 of AZD1222 vaccination. These receptors were collected from an adult in good health.

The genes are TRBV29-1 and TRBJ1-1; the D is unclear. Looked up from germline, CDR1 is SQVTM and CDR2 is ANQGSEA. V lost 4 bases to trimming and J lost 6 bases, with 24 bases between them. The length of the CDR3 is 16 residues. The CDR3 region is CSVAPEHPRVSAEAFF. The CDR3 DNA is TGCAGCGTTGCCCCTGAACATCCCCGGGTCAGCGCTGAAGCTTTCTTT.

The chain is built from TRBV6-5 and TRBJ2-7; D remains ambiguous. Trimming shortened V by 0 bases and J by 3 bases, and 12 bases separated the two germline ends. CDR1 and CDR2 from the germline V gene are MNHEY and SVGAGI. The CDR3 is 15 residues long. The CDR3 DNA sequence: TGTGCCAGCAGTTACTCAAGAGAAGTTGGCTACGAGCAGTACTTC. Translating gives CASSYSREVGYEQYF.

CDR3 sequence (DNA): TGTGCCGGTCAACGACAGGGGGCAGGTGAAGCTTTCTTT. This encodes CAGQRQGAGEAFF. V gene TRBV12-5 combines with J gene TRBJ1-1, with 10 bases lining up with TRBD1. CDR3 length equals 13 residues. From germline, CDR1 is LGHNT and CDR2 FRNRAP.

J is TRBJ1-1 and V is TRBV7-9; the match to TRBD1 covers 8 bases. Trimming at V came to 4 bases and at J to 4 bases, leaving 5 bases not matched to a gene. Germline values: CDR1 SEHNR, CDR2 FQNEAQ (reference sequence). The CDR3 totals 14 residues. The CDR3 sequence is CASSWVQGGTEAFF. In nucleotides, the CDR3 is TGTGCCAGCAGCTGGGTACAGGGGGGCACTGAAGCTTTCTTT.

This rearrangement joins TRBV30 to TRBJ2-1; 8 bases match TRBD2. The V gene's germline CDR1 is GTSNPN and CDR2 SVGIG (reference sequence). The CDR3 length is 15 residues. J gave up 8 bases and V 2 bases, and 11 bases lay outside the gene matches. CDR3 sequence reads: CAWSKGLERTDEQFF. In nucleotides, the CDR3 is TGTGCCTGGAGTAAGGGACTAGAGCGTACAGATGAGCAGTTCTTC.

The chain joins TRBV5-8 to TRBJ2-5; D may be TRBD1 or TRBD2 (5 bases each). V lost 4 bases, J lost 1 base, and 11 bases lay in between. The germline V gene has CDR1 SGHTS and CDR2 YDEGEE. This CDR3 is built from 14 residues. CDR3 region: CASSRGAVQETQYF. CDR3 in DNA: TGTGCCAGCAGCCGAGGGGCCGTCCAAGAGACCCAGTACTTC.

The chain combines TRBV6-2 or TRBV6-3 with TRBJ1-5; D may be TRBD1 (6 bases). V lost 5 bases and J lost 7, with 21 bases in between. The CDR3 consists of 16 residues. Germline V gives CDR1 MNHEY, CDR2 SVGEGT. CDR3 DNA sequence: TGTGCCAGCAGTCACACAGGGACTCGGGATAGCCAGCCCCAGCATTTT. Amino acids: CASSHTGTRDSQPQHF.

The V and J genes are TRBV6-6 and TRBJ2-1; 13 bases match TRBD2. V lost 6 bases, J lost 10 bases, and 9 bases stayed unmatched. The germline V gene has CDR1 MNHNY and CDR2 SVGAGI (reference sequence). The CDR3 is 15 amino acids. The CDR3: CASRVQLAGGGEQFF. In DNA form, the CDR3 reads TGTGCCAGCAGGGTACAACTAGCGGGAGGGGGGGAGCAGTTCTTC.